This T cell receptor beta chain originates from a study of CD8+CD57+ T cells in acquired aplastic anemia. Overall study findings and caveats: In common between the patients and the controls were some 29 CD8+ CDR3 sequences.

This clonotype has ten or more counts. Its antigen remains unknown. Trimming cost V 2 bases and J 6 bases, with 11 bases left between them. There are 13 residues in the CDR3. Germline V gene sequence: CDR1 LGHNA, CDR2 YSLEER. Genomic DNA, serving as template, underwent TCR beta VDJ and CDR3 profiling. TCRdb reprocessed the reads with MiXCR, giving one entry per CDR3 protein. This table has over 150,000 distinct CDR3 sequences, 54% appearing once. J is TRBJ2-7 and V is TRBV4-3, with D possibly being TRBD1 (6 bases). Sequencing input: sorted CD4+, CD8+, or CD8+CD57+ T cells (not recorded which) from PBMCs. The source is a human donor in good health, serving as a control. CDR3 DNA sequence: TGCGCCAGCAGCCAAAATACAGGGCTCGAGCAGTACTTC. Its protein product is CASSQNTGLEQYF.